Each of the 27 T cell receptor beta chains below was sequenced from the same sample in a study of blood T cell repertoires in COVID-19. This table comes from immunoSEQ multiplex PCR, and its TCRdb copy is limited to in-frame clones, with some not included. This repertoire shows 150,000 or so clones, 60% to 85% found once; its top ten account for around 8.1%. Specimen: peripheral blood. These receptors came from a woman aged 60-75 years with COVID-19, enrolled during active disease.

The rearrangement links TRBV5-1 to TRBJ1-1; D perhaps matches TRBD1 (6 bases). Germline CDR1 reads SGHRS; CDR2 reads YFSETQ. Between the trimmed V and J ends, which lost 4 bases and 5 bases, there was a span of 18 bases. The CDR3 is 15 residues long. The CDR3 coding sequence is TGCGCCAGCAGCACTATACAGGGTAGTGATACTGAAGCTTTCTTT. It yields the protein CASSTIQGSDTEAFF.

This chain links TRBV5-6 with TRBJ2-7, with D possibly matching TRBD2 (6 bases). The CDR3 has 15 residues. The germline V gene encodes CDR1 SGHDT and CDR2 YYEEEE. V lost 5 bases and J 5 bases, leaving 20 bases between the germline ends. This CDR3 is CASSRNGERRDEQYV. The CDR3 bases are TGTGCCAGCAGTCGAAACGGGGAAAGGAGGGACGAGCAGTACGTC.

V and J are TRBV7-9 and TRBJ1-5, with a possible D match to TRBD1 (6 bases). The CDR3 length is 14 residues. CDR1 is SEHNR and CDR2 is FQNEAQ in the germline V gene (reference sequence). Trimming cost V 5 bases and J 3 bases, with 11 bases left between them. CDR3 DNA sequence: TGTGCCAGCAGCCCGACAGGTGCCAATCAGCCCCAGCATTTT. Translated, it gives CASSPTGANQPQHF.

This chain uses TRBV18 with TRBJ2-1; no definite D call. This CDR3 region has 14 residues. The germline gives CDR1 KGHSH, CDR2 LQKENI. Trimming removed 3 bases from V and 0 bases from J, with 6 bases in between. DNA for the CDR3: TGTGCCAGCTCACCCGTTAGCTCCTACAATGAGCAGTTCTTC. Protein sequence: CASSPVSSYNEQFF. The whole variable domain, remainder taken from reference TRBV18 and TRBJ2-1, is NAGVMQNPRHLVRRRGQEARLRCSPMKGHSHVYWYRQLPEEGLKFMVYLQKENIIDESGMPKERFSAEFPKEGPSILRIQQVVRGDSAAYFCASSPVSSYNEQFFGPGTRLTVL.

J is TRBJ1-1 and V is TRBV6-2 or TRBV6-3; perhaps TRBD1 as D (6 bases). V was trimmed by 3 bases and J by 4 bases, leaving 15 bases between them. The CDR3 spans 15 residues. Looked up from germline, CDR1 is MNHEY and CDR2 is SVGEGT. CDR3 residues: CASSYSGGATTEAFF. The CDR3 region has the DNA TGTGCCAGCAGTTATTCGGGGGGGGCGACCACTGAAGCTTTCTTT.

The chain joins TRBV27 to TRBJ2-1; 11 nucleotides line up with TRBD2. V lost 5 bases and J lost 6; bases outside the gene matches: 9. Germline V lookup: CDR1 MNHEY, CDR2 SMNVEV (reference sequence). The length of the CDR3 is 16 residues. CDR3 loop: CASSKVAGGYVNEQFF. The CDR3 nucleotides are TGTGCCAGCAGTAAAGTAGCGGGAGGGTATGTCAATGAGCAGTTCTTC.

CDR3 region: CSVGQGAANTEAFF. The CDR3 DNA sequence: TGCAGCGTTGGCCAGGGGGCGGCAAACACTGAAGCTTTCTTT. V and J are TRBV29-1 and TRBJ1-1, with 8 bases that match TRBD1. Germline CDR1 SQVTM, CDR2 ANQGSEA. This CDR3 contains 14 residues. The V gene end was trimmed by 4 bases and the J gene end by 2 bases; junction bases not matched to a gene: 6.

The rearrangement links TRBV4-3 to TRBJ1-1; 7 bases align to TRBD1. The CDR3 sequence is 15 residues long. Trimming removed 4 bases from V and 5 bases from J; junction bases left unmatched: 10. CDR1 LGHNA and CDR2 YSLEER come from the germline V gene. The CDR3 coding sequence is TGCGCCAGCAGCCCTAACGACAGGGTTGGGACTGAAGCTTTCTTT. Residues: CASSPNDRVGTEAFF.

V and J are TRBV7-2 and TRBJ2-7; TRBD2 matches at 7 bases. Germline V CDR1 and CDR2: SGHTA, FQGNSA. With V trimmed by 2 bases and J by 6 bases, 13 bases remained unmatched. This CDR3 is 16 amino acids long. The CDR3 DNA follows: TGTGCCAGCAGCTTATTTCAATCGTCGGGGGGTACCGAGCAGTACTTC. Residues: CASSLFQSSGGTEQYF. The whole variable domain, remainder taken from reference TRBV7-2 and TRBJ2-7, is GAGVSQSPSNKVTEKGKDVELRCDPISGHTALYWYRQSLGQGLEFLIYFQGNSAPDKSGLPSDRFSAERTGGSVSTLTIQRTQQEDSAVYLCASSLFQSSGGTEQYFGPGTRLTVT.

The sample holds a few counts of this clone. The CDR3 loop reads CASRVPGTGKRAFF. CDR3 DNA sequence: TGTGCCAGCAGGGTCCCTGGGACAGGGAAACGAGCTTTCTTT. The chain joins TRBV6-6 to TRBJ1-1; 9 positions match TRBD1. V dropped 6 bases and J dropped 10; count of bases not matched to a gene: 12. From germline, CDR1 is MNHNY and CDR2 SVGAGI (reference sequence). This CDR3 has 14 residues.

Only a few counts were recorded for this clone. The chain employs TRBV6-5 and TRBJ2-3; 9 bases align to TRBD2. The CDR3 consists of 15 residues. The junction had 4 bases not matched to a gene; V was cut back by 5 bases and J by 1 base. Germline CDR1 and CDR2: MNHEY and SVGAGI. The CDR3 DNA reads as TGTGCCAGCAGTCAACAGCGGGAGGGCACAGATACGCAGTATTTT. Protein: CASSQQREGTDTQYF.

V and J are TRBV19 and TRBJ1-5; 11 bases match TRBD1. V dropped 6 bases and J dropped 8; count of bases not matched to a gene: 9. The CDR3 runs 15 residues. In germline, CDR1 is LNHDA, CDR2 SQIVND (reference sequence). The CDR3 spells CASRAGTGGLEPQHF. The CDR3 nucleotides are TGTGCCAGTAGGGCCGGGACAGGGGGTCTTGAGCCCCAGCATTTT.

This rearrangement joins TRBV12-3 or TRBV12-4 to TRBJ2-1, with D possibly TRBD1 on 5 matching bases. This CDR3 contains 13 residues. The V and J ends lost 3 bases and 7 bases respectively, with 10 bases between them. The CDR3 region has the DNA TGTGCCAGCAGTTTGCAGGGTTGGAATGAGCAGTTCTTC. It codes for CASSLQGWNEQFF.

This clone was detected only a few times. This chain's CDR3 is CATSVEDLNLGSYNEQFF. CDR3 in DNA: TGTGCCACCAGTGTCGAAGACTTGAACCTCGGCTCCTACAATGAGCAGTTCTTC. This chain uses TRBV24-1 with TRBJ2-1; no definite D call. The germline gives CDR1 KGHDR, CDR2 SFDVKD. V was pared by 5 bases and J by 0 bases, with 19 bases between. This CDR3 has 18 residues.

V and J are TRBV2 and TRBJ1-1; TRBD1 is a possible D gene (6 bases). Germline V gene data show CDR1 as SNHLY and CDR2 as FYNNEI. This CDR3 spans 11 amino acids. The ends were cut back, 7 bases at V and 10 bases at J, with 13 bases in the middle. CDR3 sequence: CASKGDLSAFF. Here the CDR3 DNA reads TGTGCCAGCAAGGGGGATTTATCAGCTTTCTTT.

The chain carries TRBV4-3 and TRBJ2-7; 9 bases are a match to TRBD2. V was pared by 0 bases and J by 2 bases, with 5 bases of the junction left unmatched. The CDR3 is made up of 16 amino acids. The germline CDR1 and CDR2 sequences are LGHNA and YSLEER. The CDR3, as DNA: TGCGCCAGCAGCCAAGAATCTAGCGGGATCCCCTACGAGCAGTACTTC. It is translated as CASSQESSGIPYEQYF.

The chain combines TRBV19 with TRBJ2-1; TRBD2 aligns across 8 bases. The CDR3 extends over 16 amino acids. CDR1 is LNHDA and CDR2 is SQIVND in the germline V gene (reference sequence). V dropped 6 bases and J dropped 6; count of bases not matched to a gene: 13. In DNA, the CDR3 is TGTGCCAGTAGAAAATTTCCTAGCGGGTTTAGCAATGAGCAGTTCTTC. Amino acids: CASRKFPSGFSNEQFF.

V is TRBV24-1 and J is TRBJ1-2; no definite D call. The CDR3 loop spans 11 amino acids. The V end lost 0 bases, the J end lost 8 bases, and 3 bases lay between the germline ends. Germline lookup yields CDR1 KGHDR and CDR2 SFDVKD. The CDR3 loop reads CATSDLSGYTF. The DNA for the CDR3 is TGTGCCACCAGTGATTTGAGCGGCTACACCTTC.

The CDR3 coding sequence is TGTGCCAGTAGTTCCCAACGCGGGACTGGGGCGGGCAATGAGCAGTTCTTC. Translated: CASSSQRGTGAGNEQFF. The chain joins TRBV19 to TRBJ2-1, with D maybe TRBD2 (6 bases). The V gene lost 5 bases and the J gene lost 6 bases, with 23 bases spanning the gap. The CDR3 sequence is 17 residues long. Per germline, CDR1 LNHDA and CDR2 SQIVND (reference sequence).

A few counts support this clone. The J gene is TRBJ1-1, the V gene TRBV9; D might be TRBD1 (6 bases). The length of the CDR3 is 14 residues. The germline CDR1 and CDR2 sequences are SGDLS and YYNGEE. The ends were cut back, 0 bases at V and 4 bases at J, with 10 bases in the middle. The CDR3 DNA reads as TGTGCCAGCAGCGTAGCTCCAGGGGCCACTGAAGCTTTCTTT. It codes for CASSVAPGATEAFF.

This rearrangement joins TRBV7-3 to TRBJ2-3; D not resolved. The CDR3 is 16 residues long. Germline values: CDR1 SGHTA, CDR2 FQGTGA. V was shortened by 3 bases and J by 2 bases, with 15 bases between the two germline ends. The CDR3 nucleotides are TGTGCCAGCAGCTTCCTACCAGGAAAACTCACAGATACGCAGTATTTT. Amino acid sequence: CASSFLPGKLTDTQYF.

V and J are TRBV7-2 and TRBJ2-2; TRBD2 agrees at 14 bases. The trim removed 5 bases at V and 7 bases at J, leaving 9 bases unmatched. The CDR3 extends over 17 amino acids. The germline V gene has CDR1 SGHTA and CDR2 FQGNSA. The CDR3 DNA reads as TGTGCCAGCAGCCCCCGACTAGCGGGAGGGCCAAACGGGGAGCTGTTTTTT. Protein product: CASSPRLAGGPNGELFF.

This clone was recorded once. DNA for the CDR3: TGTGCCAGCAGCCAAGGGACTGAAAACACCATATATTTT. This encodes CASSQGTENTIYF. The V and J genes are TRBV3-1 (or the pseudogene TRBV3-2) and TRBJ1-3; D gene uncertain. Germline values: CDR1 LGHDT, CDR2 YNNKEL (reference sequence). V was pared by 1 base and J by 6 bases, with 7 bases between. There are 13 residues in the CDR3.

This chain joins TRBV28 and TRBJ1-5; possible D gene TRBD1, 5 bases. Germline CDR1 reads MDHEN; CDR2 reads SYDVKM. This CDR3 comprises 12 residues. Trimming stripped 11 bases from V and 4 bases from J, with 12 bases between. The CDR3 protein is CAATEGNQPQHF. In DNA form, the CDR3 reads TGTGCCGCTACGGAGGGGAATCAGCCCCAGCATTTT.

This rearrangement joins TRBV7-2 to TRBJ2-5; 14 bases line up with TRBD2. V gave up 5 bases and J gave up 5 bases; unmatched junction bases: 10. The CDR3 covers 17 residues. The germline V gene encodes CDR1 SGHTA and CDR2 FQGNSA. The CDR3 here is CASSPPGLAGGGETQYF. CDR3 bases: TGTGCCAGCAGCCCCCCCGGACTAGCGGGAGGCGGGGAGACCCAGTACTTC.

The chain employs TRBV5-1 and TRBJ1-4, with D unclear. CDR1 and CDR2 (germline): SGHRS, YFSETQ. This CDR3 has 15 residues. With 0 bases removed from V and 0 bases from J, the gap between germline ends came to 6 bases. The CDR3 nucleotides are TGCGCCAGCAGCTTGGGACAACCAACTAATGAAAAACTGTTTTTT. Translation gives CASSLGQPTNEKLFF. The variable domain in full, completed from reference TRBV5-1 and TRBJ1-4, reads KAGVTQTPRYLIKTRGQQVTLSCSPISGHRSVSWYQQTPGQGLQFLFEYFSETQRNKGNFPGRFSGRQFSNSRSEMNVSTLELGDSALYLCASSLGQPTNEKLFFGSGTQLSVL.

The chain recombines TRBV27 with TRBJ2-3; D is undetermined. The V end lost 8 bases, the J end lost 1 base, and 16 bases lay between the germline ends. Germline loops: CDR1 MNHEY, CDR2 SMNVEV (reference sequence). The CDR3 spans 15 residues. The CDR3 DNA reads TGTGCCAGCTCCTTGGCGGTTTTGGGCACAGATACGCAGTATTTT. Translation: CASSLAVLGTDTQYF.